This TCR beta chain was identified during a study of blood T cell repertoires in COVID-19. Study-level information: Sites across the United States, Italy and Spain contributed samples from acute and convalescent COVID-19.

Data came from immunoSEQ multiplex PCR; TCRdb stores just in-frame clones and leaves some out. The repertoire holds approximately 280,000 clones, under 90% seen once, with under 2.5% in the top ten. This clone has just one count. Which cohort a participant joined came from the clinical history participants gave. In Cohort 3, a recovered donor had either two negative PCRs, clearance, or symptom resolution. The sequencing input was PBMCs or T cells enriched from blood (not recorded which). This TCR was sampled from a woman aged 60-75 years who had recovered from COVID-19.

CDR3 DNA: TGCAGCGTTGTACTAGCGGGCCACACAGATACGCAGTATTTT. Its translation is CSVVLAGHTDTQYF. The J gene is TRBJ2-3, the V gene TRBV29-1; the match to TRBD2 covers 9 bases. The germline V gene has CDR1 SQVTM and CDR2 ANQGSEA. The junction had 4 bases not matched to a gene; V was cut back by 4 bases and J by 2 bases. The CDR3 runs 14 residues.